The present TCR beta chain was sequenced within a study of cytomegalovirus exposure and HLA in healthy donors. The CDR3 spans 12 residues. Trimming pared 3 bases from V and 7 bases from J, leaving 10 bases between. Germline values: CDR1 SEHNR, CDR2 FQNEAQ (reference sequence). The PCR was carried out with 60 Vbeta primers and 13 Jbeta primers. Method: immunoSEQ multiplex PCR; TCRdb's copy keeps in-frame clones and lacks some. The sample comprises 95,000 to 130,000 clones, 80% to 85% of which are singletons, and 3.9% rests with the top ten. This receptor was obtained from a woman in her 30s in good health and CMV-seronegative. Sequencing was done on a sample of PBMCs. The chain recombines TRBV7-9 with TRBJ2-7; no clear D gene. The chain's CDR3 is CASSLRFMEQYF. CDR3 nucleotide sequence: TGTGCCAGCAGCTTGCGGTTTATGGAGCAGTACTTC.